The T cell receptor beta chain described here comes from a study of cytomegalovirus exposure and HLA in healthy donors. Study-level results: Most subjects' HLA-A and HLA-B alleles were reportedly predicted from TCR beta sequences. Per published reports, the classifier diagnosed cytomegalovirus status with high specificity and sensitivity.

The PCR was carried out with 60 Vbeta primers and 13 Jbeta primers. Assay used: immunoSEQ multiplex PCR; TCRdb lists only in-frame clones, some missing. The data hold roughly 150,000 clones, with roughly 80% observed a single time. Of note for this clone: Its antigen is currently unknown.

This sequence was found in a man between 35 and 55 years old in good health and CMV-seropositive. Input material: PBMCs.

DNA of the CDR3: TGTGCCAGCAGCGTAGCAGGACAGGCAGGGGGGGAGCTGTTTTTT. It yields the protein CASSVAGQAGGELFF. The rearrangement links TRBV9 to TRBJ2-2, with 7 bases fitting TRBD1. V lost 0 bases and J lost 8; bases outside the gene matches: 7. This CDR3 is 15 amino acids long. Germline loops: CDR1 SGDLS, CDR2 YYNGEE.